This TCR beta chain is from a study of cytomegalovirus exposure and HLA in healthy donors. Findings of the study overall: Earlier results showed most TCR beta V segments being productive about 87% or about 30% of the time.

60 Vbeta and 13 Jbeta primers were used in PCR. Sequencing used immunoSEQ multiplex PCR; TCRdb keeps in-frame clones, though not all of them. Among over 100,000 clones listed, roughly 80% were seen once. With respect to this clone: Its antigen remains unknown.

Trimming removed 1 base from V and 4 bases from J, with 11 bases in between. Looked up from germline, CDR1 is SGHAT and CDR2 is FQNNGV. This CDR3 is 15 amino acids long. Healthy bone marrow donors made up the cohort. The gene calls are TRBV11-2 and TRBJ2-1, with D perhaps matching TRBD2 (5 bases). The sequence was obtained from a female donor in good health and CMV-seronegative. The sequenced sample consisted of PBMCs. CDR3: CASSLAATTYNEQFF. In DNA form, the CDR3 reads TGTGCCAGCAGCTTAGCCGCGACTACTTACAATGAGCAGTTCTTC. The full variable domain, rest sourced from reference TRBV11-2 and TRBJ2-1, is EAGVAQSPRYKIIEKRQSVAFWCNPISGHATLYWYQQILGQGPKLLIQFQNNGVVDDSQLPKDRFSAERLKGVDSTLKIQPAKLEDSAVYLCASSLAATTYNEQFFGPGTRLTVL.